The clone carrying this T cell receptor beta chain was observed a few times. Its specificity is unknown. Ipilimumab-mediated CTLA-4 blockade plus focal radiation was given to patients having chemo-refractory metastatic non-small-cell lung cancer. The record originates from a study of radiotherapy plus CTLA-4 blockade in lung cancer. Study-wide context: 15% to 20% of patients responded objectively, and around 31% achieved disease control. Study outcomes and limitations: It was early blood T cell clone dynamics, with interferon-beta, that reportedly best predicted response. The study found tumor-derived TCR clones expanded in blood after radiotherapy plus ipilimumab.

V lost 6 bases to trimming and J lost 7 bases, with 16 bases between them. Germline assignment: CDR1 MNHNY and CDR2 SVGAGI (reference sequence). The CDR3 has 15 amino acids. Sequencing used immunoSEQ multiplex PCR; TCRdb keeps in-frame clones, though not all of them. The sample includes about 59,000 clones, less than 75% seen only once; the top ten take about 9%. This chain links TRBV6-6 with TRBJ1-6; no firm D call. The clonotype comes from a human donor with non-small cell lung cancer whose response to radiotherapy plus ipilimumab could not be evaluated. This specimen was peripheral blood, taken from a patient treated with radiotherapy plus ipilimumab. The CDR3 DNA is TGTGCCAGCAGCCTTTTCGAGACAAGCAATTCACCCCTCCACTTT. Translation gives CASSLFETSNSPLHF.